This T cell receptor beta chain was found in a study of T cells in Graves' hyperthyroidism and ophthalmopathy (dated by TCRdb to between 2018 and 2021). With respect to the entire study: Peripheral blood samples were taken at the time of initial diagnosis, prior to any treatment. Thyroid tissue and blood T-cell repertoires from about six Graves' hyperthyroidism patients were also compared in the study. The approximately 100 discovery patients were divided at random into training and test sets in a 7:3 ratio. TCR Vbeta CDR3 sequencing of approximately 140 peripheral blood samples (roughly 41 ophthalmopathy, 75 hyperthyroidism and approximately 17 progressor patients) is reported in the paper. To identify distinguishing TCR V-J signatures, a discovery cohort of 90 to 100 patients was used, comprising 40 to 45 with Graves' ophthalmopathy and 57 with stable Graves' hyperthyroidism. Once sampling was done, hyperthyroidism patients were given methimazole at a starting dose of 30 mg daily, whereas ophthalmopathy patients were given high-dose intravenous methylprednisolone. Prospective prediction of ophthalmopathy was tested in an independent validation cohort of fewer than 20 hyperthyroidism patients and 17 patients who later progressed to ophthalmopathy.

Broader findings and caveats from the paper: No statistical method was used to set the sample size in advance, and investigators knew the group allocation. In validation, the model predicted progression to ophthalmopathy a median of roughly six months before onset, with about 64% sensitivity and 72.22% specificity. Most expanded thyroid clonotypes (frequency above 0.001) were also detected in blood, a finding suggesting that blood repertoires may reflect thyroid immune responses. Ophthalmopathy was separated from stable hyperthyroidism by a 13 V-J signature model, with around 90% sensitivity and 81% to 82% specificity obtained in cross-validation and 80%/75% obtained in testing.

Hyperthyroidism patients were newly diagnosed, had a disease duration of under 2 months, and were aged 18 to 65 years. The study excluded patients with uncontrolled infections, other autoimmune diseases, pregnancy or lactation. Diagnoses were based on clinical symptoms, serum thyroxine and TRAb, thyroid ultrasound and orbital computed tomography. For progressor patients, blood was drawn at the first diagnosis of hyperthyroidism, before any ophthalmopathy symptoms had appeared. PBMCs were separated from roughly 9.3 ml of fresh peripheral blood using Ficoll-Paque density gradient centrifugation. Progressor patients were initially diagnosed with Graves' hyperthyroidism and developed ophthalmopathy during follow-up. Trizol reagent was used to extract total RNA, and RNA quality was then checked on an Agilent 2100 Bioanalyzer. At least ten counts were recorded for this clonotype. Its specific antigen is unknown. Nothing much larger sits one base from this clone, and base qualities are not available.

Amplification of TCR beta CDR3 regions was carried out from RNA transcripts. For the first round of RT-PCR on the TCR CDR3, the HTBI primer set was used together with the Qiagen OneStep RT-PCR kit. A second multiplex PCR round built the libraries, followed by size selection and purification. Paired-end sequencing of the libraries was performed with 100 bp reads on an Illumina HiSeq2000. Regarding the original processing steps: SOAPnuke was used to process the raw data, with reads discarded if the reads contained adapters or uncalled bases, had a mean Phred below 15, or lacked an exact constant-primer or identifier match. High-quality paired reads were merged using COPE v1.2.5, and each unique nucleotide sequence was defined as a clonotype. MiTCR v1.1 was used to align clonotypes to the IMGT TRBV, TRBD and TRBJ reference segments. The analysis was restricted to V-J combinations with a frequency above 0.0001, which together covered 99% to 99.2% of the repertoires. A TCS score was defined as the ratio between F50 (clonal expansion) and ExV (chaos), using BLOSUM62-based TCRdist between CDR3 peptides within each V-J. Welch's t-statistics and random forest reduced several hundred V-J features to under 15, which were used in a naive Bayes classifier (R e1071). TCRdb reprocessed the public reads (quality trimming at Q25 with fastp, clone calling with MiXCR) and kept in-frame beta chains. Identical CDR3 protein sequences are pooled into one entry, listed with their most common genes and DNA. TCRdb assigned the V and J calls; the authors' analysis was not used. Recorded for this sample are about 770,000 distinct CDR3 sequences; 18% of them occurred a single time. The ten most abundant clones make up roughly 17% of the sample.

The TCR originated in a woman between 50 and 59 years old with Graves' hyperthyroidism that later progressed to Graves' ophthalmopathy. Sequencing used blood.

CDR3 protein: CASSLRSSPLHF. The nucleotides read TGTGCCAGCAGTTTACGGTCGTCACCCCTCCACTTT. In this chain, TRBV27 is recombined with TRBJ1-6; no D segment can be confidently identified. According to the germline V gene (reference sequence), CDR1 reads MNHEY and CDR2 reads SMNVEV. V lost 2 bases and J lost 10 bases; the stretch between them is 6 bases long. Its CDR3 holds 12 amino acids, cysteine through phenylalanine. The read is trimmed to its CDR3 DNA, 36 bases read in frame from base 1.